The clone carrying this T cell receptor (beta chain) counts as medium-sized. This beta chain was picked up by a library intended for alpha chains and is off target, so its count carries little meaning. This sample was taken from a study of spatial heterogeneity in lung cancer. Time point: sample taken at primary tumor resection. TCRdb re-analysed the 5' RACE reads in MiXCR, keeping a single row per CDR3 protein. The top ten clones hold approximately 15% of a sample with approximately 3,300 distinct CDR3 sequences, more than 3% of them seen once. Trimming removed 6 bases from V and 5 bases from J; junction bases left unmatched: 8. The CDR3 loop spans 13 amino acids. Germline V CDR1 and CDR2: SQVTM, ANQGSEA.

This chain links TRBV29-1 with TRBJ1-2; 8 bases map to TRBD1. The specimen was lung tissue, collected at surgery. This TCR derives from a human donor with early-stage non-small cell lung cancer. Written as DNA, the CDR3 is TGCAGCGTCGGACAGGGTCGGGGGTATGGCTACACCTTC. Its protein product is CSVGQGRGYGYTF.